These 18 T cell receptor beta chains came from one sample sequenced in a study of T cells after yellow fever vaccination. MiXCR, run by TCRdb on the 5' RACE reads, gives a single entry per CDR3 protein. Among around 550,000 distinct CDR3 sequences listed, about 19% were seen once. Sequencing was performed on PBMCs, taken 15 days after the yellow fever booster vaccination. The receptor source for this set is a man aged 25-45 years who received the YFV17D yellow fever vaccine.

This clonotype was picked up a small number of times. The genes are TRBV7-3 and TRBJ2-1; TRBD2 is a possible D gene (6 bases). V dropped 0 bases and J dropped 3 bases, with 9 bases sitting between them. Germline V gene sequence: CDR1 SGHTA, CDR2 FQGTGA. CDR3 length: 15 amino acids. The CDR3 loop is CASSLTRDVYNEQFF. In DNA form, the CDR3 reads TGTGCCAGCAGCTTAACGCGGGATGTCTACAATGAGCAGTTCTTC.

V usage is TRBV5-1 and J usage is TRBJ2-2, with D maybe TRBD1 (5 bases). The germline V gene encodes CDR1 SGHRS and CDR2 YFSETQ. The CDR3 is made up of 14 amino acids. Deletions cut 0 bases from V and 7 bases from J, with 10 bases between. The CDR3 here is CASSLEGVDGELFF. The CDR3 DNA reads as TGCGCCAGCAGCTTGGAAGGGGTGGACGGGGAGCTGTTTTTT.

The table lists this clonotype with a few counts. The chain is built from TRBV10-3 and TRBJ2-4; D is undetermined. The CDR3 is 12 residues long. V shed 10 bases and J shed 8 bases, with 15 bases lying between them. CDR1 ENHRY and CDR2 SYGVKD come from the germline V gene. The CDR3 sequence: CATSGERYIQYF. For the CDR3, the DNA is TGTGCCACAAGTGGAGAACGATACATTCAGTACTTC.

The V and J genes are TRBV12-3 or TRBV12-4 and TRBJ2-3; perhaps TRBD1 as D (6 bases). V was cut by 2 bases and J by 6 bases, with 12 bases left in between. The CDR3 sequence is 14 residues long. DNA of the CDR3: TGTGCCAGCAGTTTAACAGGGACGGGGGATACGCAGTATTTT. Translating gives CASSLTGTGDTQYF.

In this sample, this clonotype turned up a few times. The V and J genes are TRBV2 and TRBJ2-2; D may match TRBD1 or TRBD2 (5 bases each). Germline CDR1 is SNHLY and CDR2 is FYNNEI. The CDR3 is made up of 16 amino acids. Deletions cut 7 bases from V and 1 base from J, with 16 bases between. The CDR3 spells CASTLLGTENTGELFF. CDR3 bases: TGTGCCAGCACCTTACTGGGGACGGAGAACACCGGGGAGCTGTTTTTT.

The rearrangement links TRBV11-3 to TRBJ2-3; D is unresolved. The CDR3 spans 14 residues. V was trimmed by 3 bases and J by 0 bases, leaving 7 bases between them. Germline CDR1 SGHNT, CDR2 YENEEA. CDR3 amino acids: CASSLDQSTDTQYF. CDR3 DNA sequence: TGTGCCAGCAGCTTGGACCAAAGCACAGATACGCAGTATTTT.

This clonotype was counted between two and nine times. The rearrangement joins TRBV30 to TRBJ1-5, with no clear D. The CDR3 runs to 14 residues. CDR1 GTSNPN and CDR2 SVGIG come from the germline V gene (reference sequence). V lost 3 bases, J lost 0 bases, and 9 bases lay in between. This chain's CDR3 is CAWSGRVSNQPQHF. The DNA of the CDR3 is TGTGCCTGGAGCGGGAGGGTTAGCAATCAGCCCCAGCATTTT.

The J gene is TRBJ1-1, the V gene TRBV7-2; a possible D gene is TRBD1 (5 bases). There are 15 residues in the CDR3. V was clipped by 5 bases and J by 3 bases, with 16 bases between them. Germline CDR1 reads SGHTA; CDR2 reads FQGNSA. The CDR3 bases are TGTGCCAGCAGCGACTCGGGACGGACATACACTGAAGCTTTCTTT. It encodes CASSDSGRTYTEAFF.

The table lists this clonotype with a few counts. The chain links TRBV11-2 to TRBJ2-1; 7 bases line up with TRBD1. The germline CDR1 and CDR2 sequences are SGHAT and FQNNGV. The V gene end was trimmed by 2 bases and the J gene end by 7 bases; junction bases not matched to a gene: 8. The CDR3 has 15 amino acids. The CDR3 DNA sequence: TGTGCCAGCAGCTTACCCGGGACAGCCTTGAATGAGCAGTTCTTC. Translated, it gives CASSLPGTALNEQFF. The variable domain in full, with the rest retrieved from reference TRBV11-2 and TRBJ2-1, is EAGVAQSPRYKIIEKRQSVAFWCNPISGHATLYWYQQILGQGPKLLIQFQNNGVVDDSQLPKDRFSAERLKGVDSTLKIQPAKLEDSAVYLCASSLPGTALNEQFFGPGTRLTVL.

This clonotype was found a few times. The V and J genes are TRBV7-2 and TRBJ2-7; D not resolved. CDR3 size: 15 residues. The germline V gene has CDR1 SGHTA and CDR2 FQGNSA. Trimming removed 4 bases at V and 3 bases at J, with 16 bases between. CDR3 sequence: CASSYTSQWGYEQYF. The CDR3 region has the DNA TGTGCCAGCAGCTACACATCGCAGTGGGGCTACGAGCAGTACTTC.

There are a few counts of this clonotype. The chain uses TRBV7-2 and TRBJ2-3; the D gene is possibly TRBD1 (6 bases). The V gene's germline CDR1 is SGHTA and CDR2 FQGNSA. The V end was cut by 4 bases, the J end by 0 bases, with 8 bases between. This CDR3 has 14 residues. The CDR3 loop is CASSYRASTDTQYF. The CDR3 nucleotides read TGTGCCAGCAGCTACAGGGCTAGCACAGATACGCAGTATTTT.

In its sample, this clonotype was seen a few times. The rearrangement uses TRBV20-1 and TRBJ1-1, with 8 bases matching TRBD1. The CDR3 has 15 residues. Germline V CDR1 and CDR2: DFQATT, SNEGSKA (reference sequence). The V and J ends lost 1 base and 2 bases, in that order; junction bases with no gene match: 6. The CDR3 sequence: CSARGNRGINTEAFF. In DNA, the CDR3 is TGCAGTGCTAGAGGGAACAGGGGGATAAACACTGAAGCTTTCTTT.

The chain combines TRBV3-1 with TRBJ2-3; TRBD2 matches at 9 bases. The CDR3 contains 12 residues. After removal of 4 bases from V and 8 bases from J, the junction contained 1 base not matched to a gene. Germline CDR1 reads LGHDT; CDR2 reads YNNKEL (reference sequence). The CDR3 DNA follows: TGTGCCAGCAGCCTTAGCGGGAGTACGCAGTATTTT. It yields the protein CASSLSGSTQYF.

This clonotype was recorded a few times. V is TRBV5-1 and J is TRBJ2-6; D unresolved. The CDR3 runs 14 residues. Per germline, CDR1 SGHRS and CDR2 YFSETQ. V was cut by 6 bases and J by 2 bases, with 9 bases left in between. CDR3 DNA: TGCGCCAGCATGGAGTGGGCTGGGGCCAACGTCCTGACTTTC. Amino acid sequence: CASMEWAGANVLTF.

This clonotype occurred a few times. This chain links TRBV18 with TRBJ2-3; 8 bases are a match to TRBD1. Trimming removed 1 base from V and 0 bases from J; junction bases left unmatched: 3. This CDR3 is built from 16 residues. Germline CDR1 KGHSH, CDR2 LQKENI. The CDR3, as DNA: TGTGCCAGCTCACCACTACAGGGGGTCAGCACAGATACGCAGTATTTT. This translates into CASSPLQGVSTDTQYF.

This clonotype was recorded at least ten times. The V call is TRBV6-5, the J call TRBJ2-7; TRBD1 is a possible D gene (6 bases). CDR1 and CDR2 from the germline V gene are MNHEY and SVGAGI. Between the trimmed V and J ends, which lost 2 bases and 2 bases, there was a span of 7 bases. This CDR3 comprises 13 residues. CDR3 sequence (DNA): TGTGCCAGCAGTTACGGACAGACCTACGAGCAGTACTTC. Encoded protein: CASSYGQTYEQYF.

This clonotype has just a few counts. The V call is TRBV20-1, the J call TRBJ2-7, with TRBD2 identical over 12 bases. Unmatched junction bases numbered 6, after V lost 0 bases and J lost 6 bases. CDR1 is DFQATT and CDR2 is SNEGSKA in the germline V gene (reference sequence). CDR3 length: 15 residues. This CDR3 reads CSARESLAGGREQYF. The DNA of the CDR3 is TGCAGTGCTAGAGAGAGCCTAGCGGGAGGGCGCGAGCAGTACTTC.

This clonotype has just a few counts. The chain links TRBV10-2 to TRBJ2-7, with 11 bases fitting TRBD1. The germline V gene has CDR1 WSHSY and CDR2 SAAADI. V was pared by 11 bases and J by 6 bases, with 9 bases of the junction left unmatched. This CDR3 region has 13 residues. The CDR3, as DNA: TGCGCCGCCAGTGGACAGGGGGCATCCGAGCAGTACTTC. Its translation: CAASGQGASEQYF.